This paragraph covers one T cell receptor beta chain sequence. The entry originates in a study of control samples from healthy donors and cancer patients. Libraries were prepared by immunoSEQ multiplex PCR; TCRdb keeps only in-frame clonotypes and omits some of them. Of more than 95,000 clones in the sample, 83% were seen once. Material: blood. The sequence was obtained from a woman between 50 and 59 years old in good health.

The CDR3 reads CASRGPVNTEAFF. In nucleotides, the CDR3 is TGTGCCAGCAGGGGACCTGTGAACACTGAAGCTTTCTTT. This chain links TRBV6-5 with TRBJ1-1, with D possibly being TRBD1 (5 bases). The CDR3 is made up of 13 amino acids. The V gene lost 6 bases and the J gene lost 0 bases, with 8 bases spanning the gap. Germline lookup yields CDR1 MNHEY and CDR2 SVGAGI.